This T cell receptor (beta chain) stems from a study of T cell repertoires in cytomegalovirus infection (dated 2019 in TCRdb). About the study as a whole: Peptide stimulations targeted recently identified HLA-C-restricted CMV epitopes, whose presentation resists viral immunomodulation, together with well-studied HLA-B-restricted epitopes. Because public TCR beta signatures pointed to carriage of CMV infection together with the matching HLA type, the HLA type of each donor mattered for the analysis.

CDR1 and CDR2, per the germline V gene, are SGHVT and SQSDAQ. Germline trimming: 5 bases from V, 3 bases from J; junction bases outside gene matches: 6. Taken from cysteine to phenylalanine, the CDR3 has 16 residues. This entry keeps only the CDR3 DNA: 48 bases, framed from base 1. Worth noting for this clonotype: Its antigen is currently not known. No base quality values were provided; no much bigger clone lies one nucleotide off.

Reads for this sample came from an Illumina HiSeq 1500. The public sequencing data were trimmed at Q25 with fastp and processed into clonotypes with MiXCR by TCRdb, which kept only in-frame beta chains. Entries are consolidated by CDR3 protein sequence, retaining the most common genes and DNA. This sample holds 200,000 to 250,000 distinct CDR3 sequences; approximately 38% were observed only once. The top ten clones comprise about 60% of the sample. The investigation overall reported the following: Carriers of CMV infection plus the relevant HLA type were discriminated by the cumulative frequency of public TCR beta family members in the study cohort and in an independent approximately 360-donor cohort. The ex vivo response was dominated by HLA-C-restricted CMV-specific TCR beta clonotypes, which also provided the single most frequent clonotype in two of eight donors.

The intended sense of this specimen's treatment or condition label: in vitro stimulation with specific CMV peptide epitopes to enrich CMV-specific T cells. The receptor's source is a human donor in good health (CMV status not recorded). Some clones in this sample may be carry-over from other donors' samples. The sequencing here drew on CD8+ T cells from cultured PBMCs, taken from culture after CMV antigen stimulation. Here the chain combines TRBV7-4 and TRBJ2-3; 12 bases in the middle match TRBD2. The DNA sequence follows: TGTGCCAGCAGCCAACTAGCGGGGGGCCTTACAGATACGCAGTATTTT. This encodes CASSQLAGGLTDTQYF.